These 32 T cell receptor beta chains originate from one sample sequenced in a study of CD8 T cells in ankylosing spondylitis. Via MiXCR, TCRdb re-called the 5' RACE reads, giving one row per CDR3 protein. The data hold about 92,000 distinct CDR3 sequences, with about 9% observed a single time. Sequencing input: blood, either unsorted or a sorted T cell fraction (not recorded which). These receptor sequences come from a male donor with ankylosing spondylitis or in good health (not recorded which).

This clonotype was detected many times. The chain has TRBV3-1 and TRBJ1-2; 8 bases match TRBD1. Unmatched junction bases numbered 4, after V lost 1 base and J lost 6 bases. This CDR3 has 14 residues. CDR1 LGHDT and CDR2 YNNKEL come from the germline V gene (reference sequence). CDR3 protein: CASSQGHRGNGYTF. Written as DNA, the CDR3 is TGTGCCAGCAGCCAAGGACACAGGGGGAATGGCTACACCTTC. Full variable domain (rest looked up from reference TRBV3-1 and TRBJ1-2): DTAVSQTPKYLVTQMGNDKSIKCEQNLGHDTMYWYKQDSKKFLKIMFSYNNKELIINETVPNRFSPKSPDKAHLNLHINSLELGDSAVYFCASSQGHRGNGYTFGSGTRLTVV.

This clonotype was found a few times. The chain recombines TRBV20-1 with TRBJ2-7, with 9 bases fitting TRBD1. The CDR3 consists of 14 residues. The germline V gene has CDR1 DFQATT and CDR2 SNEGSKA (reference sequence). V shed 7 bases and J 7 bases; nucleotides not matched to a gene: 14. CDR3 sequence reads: CSDIPGQGGREQYF. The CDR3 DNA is TGCAGTGATATACCGGGACAGGGAGGGCGGGAGCAGTACTTC.

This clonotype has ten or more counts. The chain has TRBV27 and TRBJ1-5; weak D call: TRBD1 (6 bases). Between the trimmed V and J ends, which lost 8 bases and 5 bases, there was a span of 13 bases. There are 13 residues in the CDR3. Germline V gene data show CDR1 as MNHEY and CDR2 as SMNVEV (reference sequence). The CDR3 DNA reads TGTGCCAGCGGGAAAGGGGGGGATCAGCCCCAGCATTTT. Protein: CASGKGGDQPQHF.

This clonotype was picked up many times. In nucleotides, the CDR3 is TGTGCCAGCATTGGAGGGGGGTGGTCTGAGCAGTTCTTC. Translating it yields CASIGGGWSEQFF. The chain carries TRBV28 and TRBJ2-1; tentatively, D is TRBD1 or TRBD2 (6 bases each). Germline V gene data show CDR1 as MDHEN and CDR2 as SYDVKM. V was trimmed by 7 bases and J by 9 bases, leaving 16 bases between them. This CDR3 has 13 residues.

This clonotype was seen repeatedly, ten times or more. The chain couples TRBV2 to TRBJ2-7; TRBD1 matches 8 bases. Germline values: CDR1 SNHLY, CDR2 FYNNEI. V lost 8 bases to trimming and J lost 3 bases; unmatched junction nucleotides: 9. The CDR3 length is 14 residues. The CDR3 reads CASAGQGPLYEQYF. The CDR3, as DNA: TGTGCCAGCGCTGGACAGGGACCCCTCTACGAGCAGTACTTC.

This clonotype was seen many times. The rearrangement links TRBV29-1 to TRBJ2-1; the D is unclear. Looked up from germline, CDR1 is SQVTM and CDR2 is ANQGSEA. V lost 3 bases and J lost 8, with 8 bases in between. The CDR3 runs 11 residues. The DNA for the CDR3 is TGCAGCGTTGAGGGTGTAGATGAGCAGTTCTTC. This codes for CSVEGVDEQFF.

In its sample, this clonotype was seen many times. The CDR3 here is CSVRKAGYTGELFF. In DNA, the CDR3 is TGCAGCGTTCGAAAGGCAGGGTACACCGGGGAGCTGTTTTTT. The chain combines TRBV29-1 with TRBJ2-2; TRBD1 might be the D (5 bases). Germline CDR1 SQVTM, CDR2 ANQGSEA. This CDR3 has 14 amino acids. V gave up 5 bases and J gave up 3 bases, with 13 bases separating them.

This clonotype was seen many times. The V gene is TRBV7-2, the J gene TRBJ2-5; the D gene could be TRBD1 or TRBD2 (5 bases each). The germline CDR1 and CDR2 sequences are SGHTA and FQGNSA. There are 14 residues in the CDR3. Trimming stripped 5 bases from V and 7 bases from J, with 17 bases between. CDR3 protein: CASSPIGRDGTQYF. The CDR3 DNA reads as TGTGCCAGCAGCCCTATCGGAAGGGACGGGACCCAGTACTTC. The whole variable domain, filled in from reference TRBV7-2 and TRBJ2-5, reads GAGVSQSPSNKVTEKGKDVELRCDPISGHTALYWYRQSLGQGLEFLIYFQGNSAPDKSGLPSDRFSAERTGGSVSTLTIQRTQQEDSAVYLCASSPIGRDGTQYFGPGTRLLVL.

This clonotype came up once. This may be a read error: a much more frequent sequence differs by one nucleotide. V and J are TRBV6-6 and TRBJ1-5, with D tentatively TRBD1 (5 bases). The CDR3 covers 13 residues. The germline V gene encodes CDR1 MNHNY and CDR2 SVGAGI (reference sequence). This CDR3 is CVSSTRGGQPQHF. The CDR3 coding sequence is TGTGTCAGCAGTACCCGGGGCGGTCAGCCCCAGCATTTT.

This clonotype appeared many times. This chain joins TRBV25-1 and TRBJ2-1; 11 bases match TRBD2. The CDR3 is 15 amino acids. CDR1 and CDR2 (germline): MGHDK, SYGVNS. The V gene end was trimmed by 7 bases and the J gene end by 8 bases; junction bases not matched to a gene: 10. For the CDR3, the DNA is TGTGCCAGCACCAAACTAGCGGGGGACCGGGATGAGCAGTTCTTC. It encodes CASTKLAGDRDEQFF.

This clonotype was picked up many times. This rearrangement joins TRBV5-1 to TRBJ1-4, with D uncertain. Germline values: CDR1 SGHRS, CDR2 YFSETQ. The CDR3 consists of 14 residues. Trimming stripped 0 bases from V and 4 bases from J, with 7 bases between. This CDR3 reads CASSLAGFNEKLFF. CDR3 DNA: TGCGCCAGCAGCTTGGCGGGATTTAATGAAAAACTGTTTTTT.

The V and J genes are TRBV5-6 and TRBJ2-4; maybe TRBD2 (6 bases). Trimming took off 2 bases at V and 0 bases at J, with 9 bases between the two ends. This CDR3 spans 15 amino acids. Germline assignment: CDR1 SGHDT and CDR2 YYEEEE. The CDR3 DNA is TGTGCCAGCAGCTTTTGGGGGGTAGCCAAAAACATTCAGTACTTC. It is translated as CASSFWGVAKNIQYF.

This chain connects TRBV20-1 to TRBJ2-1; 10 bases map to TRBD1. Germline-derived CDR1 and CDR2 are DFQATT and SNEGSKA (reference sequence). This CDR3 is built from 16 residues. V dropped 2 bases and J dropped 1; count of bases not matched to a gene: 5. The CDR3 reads CSARTGQGFSYNEQFF. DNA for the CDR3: TGCAGTGCTAGAACGGGACAGGGGTTTTCCTACAATGAGCAGTTCTTC.

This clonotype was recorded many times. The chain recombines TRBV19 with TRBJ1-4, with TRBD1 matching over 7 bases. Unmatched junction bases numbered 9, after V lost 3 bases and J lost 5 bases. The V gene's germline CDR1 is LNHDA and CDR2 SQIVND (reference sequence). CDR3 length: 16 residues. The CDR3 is CASSMASGTANEKLFF. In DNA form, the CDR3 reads TGTGCCAGTAGTATGGCCTCCGGGACAGCGAATGAAAAACTGTTTTTT.

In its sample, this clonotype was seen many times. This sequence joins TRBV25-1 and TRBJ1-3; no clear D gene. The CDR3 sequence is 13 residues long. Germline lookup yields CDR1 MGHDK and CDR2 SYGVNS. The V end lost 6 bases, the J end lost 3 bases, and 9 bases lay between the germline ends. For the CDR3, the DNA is TGTGCCAGCAGCGGACGACGTGGAAACACCATATATTTT. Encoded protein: CASSGRRGNTIYF.

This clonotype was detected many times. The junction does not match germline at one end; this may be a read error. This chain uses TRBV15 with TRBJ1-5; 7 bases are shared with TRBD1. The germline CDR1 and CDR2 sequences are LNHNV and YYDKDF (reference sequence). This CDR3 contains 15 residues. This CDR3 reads CATIRGQAPGQPQHF. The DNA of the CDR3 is TGTGCCACCATCAGAGGACAGGCGCCAGGTCAGCCCCAGCATTTT. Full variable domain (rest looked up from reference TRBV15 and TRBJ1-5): DAMVIQNPRYQVTQFGKPVTLSCSQTLNHNVMYWYQQKSSQAPKLLFHYYDKDFNNEADTPDNFQSRRPNTSFCFLDIRSPGLGDTAMYLCATIRGQAPGQPQHFGDGTRLSIL.

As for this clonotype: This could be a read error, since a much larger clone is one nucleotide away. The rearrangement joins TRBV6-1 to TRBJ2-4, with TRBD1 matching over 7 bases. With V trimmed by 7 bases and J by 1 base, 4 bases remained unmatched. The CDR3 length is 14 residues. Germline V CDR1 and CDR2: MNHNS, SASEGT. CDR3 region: CASNKQGAKNIQYF. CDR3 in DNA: TGTGCCAGCAATAAACAGGGGGCCAAAAACATTCAGTACTTC.

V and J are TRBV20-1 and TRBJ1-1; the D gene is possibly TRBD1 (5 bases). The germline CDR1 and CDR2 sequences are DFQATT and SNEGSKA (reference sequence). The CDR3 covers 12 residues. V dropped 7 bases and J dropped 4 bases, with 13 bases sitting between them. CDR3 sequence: CSVFRGVTEAFF. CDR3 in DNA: TGCAGTGTGTTTCGGGGGGTCACTGAAGCTTTCTTT.

This CDR3 reads CASSTVQGSTVYEQYF. In DNA, the CDR3 is TGTGCCAGCAGCACAGTACAGGGGTCTACCGTCTACGAGCAGTACTTC. V gene TRBV27 combines with J gene TRBJ2-7, with 7 bases that match TRBD1. CDR3 length: 16 residues. V was pared by 6 bases and J by 3 bases, with 14 bases of the junction left unmatched. Germline assignment: CDR1 MNHEY and CDR2 SMNVEV (reference sequence).

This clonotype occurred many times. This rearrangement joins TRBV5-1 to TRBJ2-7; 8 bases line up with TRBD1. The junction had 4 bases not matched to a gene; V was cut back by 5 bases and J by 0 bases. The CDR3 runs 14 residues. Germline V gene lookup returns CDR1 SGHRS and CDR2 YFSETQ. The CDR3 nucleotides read TGCGCCAGCAGGGGACAGGTTACCTCCTACGAGCAGTACTTC. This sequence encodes CASRGQVTSYEQYF.

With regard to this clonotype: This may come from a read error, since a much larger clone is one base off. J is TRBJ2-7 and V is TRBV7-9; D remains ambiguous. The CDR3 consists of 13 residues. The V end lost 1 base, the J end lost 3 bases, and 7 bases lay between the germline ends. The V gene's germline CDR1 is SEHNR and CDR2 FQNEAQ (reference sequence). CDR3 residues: CASSLEVRYEQYF. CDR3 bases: TGTGCCAGCAGCTTAGAGGTCCGCTACGAGCAGTACTTC.

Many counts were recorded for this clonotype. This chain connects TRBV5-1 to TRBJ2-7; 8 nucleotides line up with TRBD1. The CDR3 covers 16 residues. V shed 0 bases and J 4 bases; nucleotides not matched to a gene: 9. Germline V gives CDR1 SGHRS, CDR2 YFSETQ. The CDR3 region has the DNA TGCGCCAGCAGCTTGGAAGTCGCTGGACAGGGTTACGAGCAGTACTTC. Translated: CASSLEVAGQGYEQYF.

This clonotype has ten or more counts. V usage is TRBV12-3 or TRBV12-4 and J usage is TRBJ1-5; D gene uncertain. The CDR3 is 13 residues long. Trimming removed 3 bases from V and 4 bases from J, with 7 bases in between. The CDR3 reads CASSFAPNQPQHF. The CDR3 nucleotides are TGTGCCAGCAGTTTTGCCCCGAATCAGCCCCAGCATTTT.

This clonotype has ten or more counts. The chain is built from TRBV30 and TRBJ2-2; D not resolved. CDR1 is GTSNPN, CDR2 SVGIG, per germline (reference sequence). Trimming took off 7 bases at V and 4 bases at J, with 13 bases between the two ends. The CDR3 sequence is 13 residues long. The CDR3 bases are TGTGCCTATTCCCAAATGGTCACCGGGGAGCTGTTTTTT. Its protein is CAYSQMVTGELFF.

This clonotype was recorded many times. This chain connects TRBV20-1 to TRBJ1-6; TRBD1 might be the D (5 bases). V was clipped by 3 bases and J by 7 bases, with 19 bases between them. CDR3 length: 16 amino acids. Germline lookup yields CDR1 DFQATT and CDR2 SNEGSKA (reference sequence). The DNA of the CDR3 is TGCAGTGCTAGCCACGATTACGGGACGAACAATTCACCCCTCCACTTT. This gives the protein CSASHDYGTNNSPLHF.

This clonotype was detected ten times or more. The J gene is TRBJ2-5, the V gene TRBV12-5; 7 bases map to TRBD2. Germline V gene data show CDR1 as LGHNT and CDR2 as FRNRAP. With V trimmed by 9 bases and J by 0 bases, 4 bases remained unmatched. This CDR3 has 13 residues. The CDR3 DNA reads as TGTGCTAGCACGGGACTAAACCAAGAGACCCAGTACTTC. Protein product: CASTGLNQETQYF.

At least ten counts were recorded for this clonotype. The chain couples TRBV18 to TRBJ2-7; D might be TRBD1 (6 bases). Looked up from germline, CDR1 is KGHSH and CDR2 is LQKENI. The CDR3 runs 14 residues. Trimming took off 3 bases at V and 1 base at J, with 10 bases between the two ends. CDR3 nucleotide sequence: TGTGCCAGCTCACCGAGTGGACAGTCCTACGAGCAGTACTTC. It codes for CASSPSGQSYEQYF.

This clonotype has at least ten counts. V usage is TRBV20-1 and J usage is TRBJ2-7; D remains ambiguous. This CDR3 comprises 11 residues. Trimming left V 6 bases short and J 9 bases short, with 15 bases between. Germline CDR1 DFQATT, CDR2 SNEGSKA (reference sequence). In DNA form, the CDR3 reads TGCAGTGCAGTGACTCCGACGGGGCAGTACTTC. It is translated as CSAVTPTGQYF.

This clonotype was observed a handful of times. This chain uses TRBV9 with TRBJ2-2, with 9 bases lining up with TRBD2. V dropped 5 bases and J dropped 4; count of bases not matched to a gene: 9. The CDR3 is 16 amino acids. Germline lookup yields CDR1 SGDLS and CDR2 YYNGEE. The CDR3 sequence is CASRADAGGVTGELFF. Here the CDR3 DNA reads TGTGCCAGCAGGGCGGATGCGGGGGGGGTCACCGGGGAGCTGTTTTTT.

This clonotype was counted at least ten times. DNA of the CDR3: TGTGCCAGCAGCCAAAGCCTAGCGATCACAGATACGCAGTATTTT. This codes for CASSQSLAITDTQYF. V and J are TRBV3-1 and TRBJ2-3; possibly TRBD2 for D (6 bases). V gave up 2 bases and J gave up 2 bases, with 11 bases separating them. This CDR3 spans 15 amino acids. CDR1 is LGHDT, CDR2 YNNKEL, per germline (reference sequence).

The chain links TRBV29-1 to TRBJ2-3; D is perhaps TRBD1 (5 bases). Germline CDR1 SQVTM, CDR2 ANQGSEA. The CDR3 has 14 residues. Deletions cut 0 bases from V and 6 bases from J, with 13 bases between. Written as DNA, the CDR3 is TGCAGCGTTGAAGATCCCCGCAGGGTGGATACGCAGTATTTT. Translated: CSVEDPRRVDTQYF.

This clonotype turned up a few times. CDR3 coding DNA: TGTGCCAGCAGCCGAAGGACAGGGGGCCAAGAGACCCAGTACTTC. Amino acid sequence: CASSRRTGGQETQYF. The chain is built from TRBV7-9 and TRBJ2-5; 10 bases match TRBD1. The CDR3 has 15 amino acids. Looked up from germline, CDR1 is SEHNR and CDR2 is FQNEAQ (reference sequence). The V segment lost 5 bases and the J segment 1 base; nucleotides outside the gene matches: 4.